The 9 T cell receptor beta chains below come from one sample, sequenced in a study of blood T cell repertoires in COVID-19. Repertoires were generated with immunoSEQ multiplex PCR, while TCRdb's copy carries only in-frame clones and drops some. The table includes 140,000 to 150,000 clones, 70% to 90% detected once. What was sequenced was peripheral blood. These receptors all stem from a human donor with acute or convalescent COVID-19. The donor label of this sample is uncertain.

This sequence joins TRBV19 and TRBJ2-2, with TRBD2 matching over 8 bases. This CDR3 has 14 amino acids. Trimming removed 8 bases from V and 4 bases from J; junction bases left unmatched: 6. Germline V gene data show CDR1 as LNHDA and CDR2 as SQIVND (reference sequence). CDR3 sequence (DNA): TGTGCCAGTGGCGCCGGGAGGGTCACCGGGGAGCTGTTTTTT. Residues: CASGAGRVTGELFF. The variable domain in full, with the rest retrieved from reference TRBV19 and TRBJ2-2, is DGGITQSPKYLFRKEGQNVTLSCEQNLNHDAMYWYRQDPGQGLRLIYYSQIVNDFQKGDIAEGYSVSREKKESFPLTVTSAQKNPTAFYLCASGAGRVTGELFFGEGSRLTVL.

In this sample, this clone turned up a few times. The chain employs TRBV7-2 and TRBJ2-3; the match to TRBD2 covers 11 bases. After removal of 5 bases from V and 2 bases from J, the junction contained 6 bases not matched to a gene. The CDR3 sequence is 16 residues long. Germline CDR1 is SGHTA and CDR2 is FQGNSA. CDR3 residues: CASSPLAGGFTDTQYF. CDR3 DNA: TGTGCCAGCAGCCCCCTAGCGGGGGGATTCACAGATACGCAGTATTTT.

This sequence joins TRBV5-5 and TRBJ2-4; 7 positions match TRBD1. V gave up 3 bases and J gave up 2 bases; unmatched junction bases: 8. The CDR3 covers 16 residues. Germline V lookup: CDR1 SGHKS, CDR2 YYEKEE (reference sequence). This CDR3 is CASSSTMGQTKNIQYF. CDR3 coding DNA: TGTGCCAGCAGCTCGACTATGGGACAGACCAAAAACATTCAGTACTTC.

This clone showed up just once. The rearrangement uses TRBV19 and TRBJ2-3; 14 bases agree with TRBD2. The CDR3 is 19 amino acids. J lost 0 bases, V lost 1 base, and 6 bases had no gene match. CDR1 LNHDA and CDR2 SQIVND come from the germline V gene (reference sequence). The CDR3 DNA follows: TGTGCCAGTAGTATAGGGGGGACTAGCGGGGGCCTTAGCACAGATACGCAGTATTTT. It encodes CASSIGGTSGGLSTDTQYF.

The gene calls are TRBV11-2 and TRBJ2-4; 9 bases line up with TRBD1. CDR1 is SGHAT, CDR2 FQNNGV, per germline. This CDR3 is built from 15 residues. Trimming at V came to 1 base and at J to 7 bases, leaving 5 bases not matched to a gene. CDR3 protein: CASSLGGGQGNIQYF. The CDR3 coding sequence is TGTGCCAGCAGCTTAGGCGGAGGACAGGGGAACATTCAGTACTTC.

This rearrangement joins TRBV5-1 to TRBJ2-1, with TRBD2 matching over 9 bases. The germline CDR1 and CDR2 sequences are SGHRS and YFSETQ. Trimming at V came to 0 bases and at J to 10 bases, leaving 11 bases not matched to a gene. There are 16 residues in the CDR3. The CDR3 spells CASSLARTSVGGEQFF. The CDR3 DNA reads TGCGCCAGCAGCTTGGCCCGGACTAGCGTTGGGGGGGAGCAGTTCTTC.

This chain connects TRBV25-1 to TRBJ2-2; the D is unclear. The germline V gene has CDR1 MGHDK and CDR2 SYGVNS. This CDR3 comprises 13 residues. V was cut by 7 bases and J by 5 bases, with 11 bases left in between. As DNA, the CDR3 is TGTGCCAGCACTCCTGAGAGGACCGGGGAGCTGTTTTTT. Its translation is CASTPERTGELFF.

CDR3 loop: CSAQATEAYGYTF. CDR3 DNA sequence: TGCAGCGCTCAGGCGACAGAAGCCTATGGCTACACCTTC. This chain uses TRBV29-1 with TRBJ1-2; D is possibly TRBD1 (5 bases). The V gene's germline CDR1 is SQVTM and CDR2 ANQGSEA. V was cut by 7 bases and J by 4 bases, with 16 bases left in between. The CDR3 consists of 13 residues.

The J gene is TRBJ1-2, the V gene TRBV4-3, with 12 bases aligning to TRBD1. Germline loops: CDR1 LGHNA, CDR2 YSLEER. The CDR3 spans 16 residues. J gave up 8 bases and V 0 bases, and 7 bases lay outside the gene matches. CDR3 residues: CASSQDLGQGALGYTF. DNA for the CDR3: TGCGCCAGCAGCCAAGATCTGGGACAGGGGGCTTTGGGCTACACCTTC.